The text below deals with one TCR beta chain. The V end lost 2 bases, the J end lost 6 bases, and 13 bases lay between the germline ends. Germline CDR1 is MNHEY and CDR2 is SVGAGI. This CDR3 is built from 14 residues. The sample is drawn from a study of blood T cell repertoires in COVID-19. Study-level information: In each case, the material was cDNA or gDNA derived from T cells, B-cell-depleted T cells, or PBMCs.

Method: immunoSEQ multiplex PCR; TCRdb's copy keeps in-frame clones and lacks some. Of approximately 470,000 clones detected, roughly nine tenths appear once; the ten largest clones hold 0.65% to 0.9%. In Cohort 3, a recovered donor had either two negative PCRs, clearance, or symptom resolution. What was sequenced was PBMCs or T cells enriched from blood (not recorded which). The clonotype comes from a young woman who had recovered from COVID-19. The chain couples TRBV6-5 to TRBJ1-2; tentative D call: TRBD1 (6 bases). The CDR3 here is CASSYIDRKNGYTF. The CDR3 DNA follows: TGTGCCAGCAGTTACATCGACAGGAAAAATGGCTACACCTTC.